The rows below give T cell receptor beta chains drawn from one sample of a study of blood T cell repertoires in COVID-19. Only in-frame clones appear in the TCRdb table, and some are missing; sequencing was by immunoSEQ multiplex PCR. The sample has about 99,000 clones, roughly 80% seen once; the top ten hold approximately 26%. What was sequenced was peripheral blood. These receptor sequences come from a man in his 60s with acute or convalescent COVID-19. CDR3s include the opening cysteine and the closing phenylalanine or tryptophan. D genes are given only for firm matches.

D gene: TRBD2; V gene: TRBV18; J gene: TRBJ2-3; CDR3 length: 17; CDR3 protein: CASSPRVSGRFTDTQYF; CDR3 DNA: TGTGCCAGCTCACCACGTGTTAGCGGGAGGTTCACAGATACGCAGTATTTT
D gene: TRBD1; V gene: TRBV5-8; J gene: TRBJ1-5; CDR3 length: 15; CDR3 protein: CASSLAGTVYQPQHF; CDR3 DNA: TGTGCCAGCAGCTTGGCCGGGACAGTATATCAGCCCCAGCATTTT
D gene: TRBD2; V gene: TRBV24-1; J gene: TRBJ2-1; CDR3 length: 17; CDR3 protein: CATSEPLLAGGPGEQFF; CDR3 DNA: TGTGCCACCAGTGAACCCCTTCTAGCGGGAGGGCCGGGTGAGCAGTTCTTC
D gene: TRBD2; V gene: TRBV18; J gene: TRBJ2-1; CDR3 length: 18; CDR3 protein: CASSPTGTSGSSYNEQFF; CDR3 DNA: TGTGCCAGCTCTCCAACCGGGACTAGCGGGAGTTCCTACAATGAGCAGTTCTTC
D gene: -; V gene: TRBV18; J gene: TRBJ2-5; CDR3 length: 14; CDR3 protein: CASSPSYGQETQYF; CDR3 DNA: TGTGCCAGCTCACCAAGTTACGGCCAAGAGACCCAGTACTTC
D gene: TRBD2; V gene: TRBV5-1; J gene: TRBJ2-7; CDR3 length: 14; CDR3 protein: CASSFAGGGYEQYF; CDR3 DNA: TGCGCCAGCAGCTTTGCGGGAGGGGGCTACGAGCAGTACTTC
D gene: TRBD1; V gene: TRBV5-1; J gene: TRBJ1-3; CDR3 length: 17; CDR3 protein: CASRTGTGSPSGNTIYF; CDR3 DNA: TGCGCCAGCAGAACCGGGACAGGGTCACCCTCTGGAAACACCATATATTTT
D gene: TRBD1; V gene: TRBV6-5; J gene: TRBJ1-1; CDR3 length: 16; CDR3 protein: CASSSLGQGMYTEAFF; CDR3 DNA: TGTGCCAGCAGTTCCTTGGGACAGGGGATGTACACTGAAGCTTTCTTT
D gene: -; V gene: TRBV4-1; J gene: TRBJ1-5; CDR3 length: 14; CDR3 protein: CASSHETANQPQHF; CDR3 DNA: TGCGCCAGCAGCCACGAGACAGCTAATCAGCCCCAGCATTTT
D gene: -; V gene: TRBV3-1/TRBV3-2; J gene: TRBJ2-1; CDR3 length: 13; CDR3 protein: CASSPFDGGEQFF; CDR3 DNA: TGTGCCAGCAGCCCATTTGACGGAGGCGAGCAGTTCTTC
D gene: -; V gene: TRBV7-8; J gene: TRBJ2-1; CDR3 length: 18; CDR3 protein: CASSFPWSDGSSYNEQFF; CDR3 DNA: TGTGCCAGCAGCTTCCCGTGGAGCGACGGCAGCTCCTACAATGAGCAGTTCTTC
D gene: TRBD1; V gene: TRBV4-3; J gene: TRBJ1-2; CDR3 length: 15; CDR3 protein: CASSLAGQGMYGYTF; CDR3 DNA: TGCGCCAGCAGCCTAGCGGGACAGGGAATGTATGGCTACACCTTC
D gene: -; V gene: TRBV7-2; J gene: TRBJ2-1; CDR3 length: 12; CDR3 protein: CASSLVRESFFF; CDR3 DNA: TGTGCCAGCAGCTTAGTCCGGGAGAGCTTTTTCTTC